This T cell receptor beta chain appears in the sequencing data of a study of blood T cell repertoires in COVID-19. The CDR3 has 14 residues. Germline V gene data show CDR1 as MGHRA and CDR2 as YSYEKL. Original analysis: Nucleated cell counts were estimated from reference gene primer amplification. Measured with immunoSEQ multiplex PCR; TCRdb has only the in-frame clones, and not every one. That table gives V, J and clone size, and the DNA gave D and trimming. The table has some 200,000 clones, 75% to 85% seen once. On this clone: The junction departs from germline at one end; a sequencing error may be responsible.

The sample taken for sequencing was peripheral blood. This sequence joins TRBV4-1 and TRBJ2-2; no firm D call. This receptor was obtained from a woman over 75 with COVID-19, enrolled during active disease. In nucleotides, the CDR3 is TGCGCCAGCAGCCAAGTTCCAAGCACCCGGGAGCTGTTTTTT. Translating it yields CASSQVPSTRELFF.